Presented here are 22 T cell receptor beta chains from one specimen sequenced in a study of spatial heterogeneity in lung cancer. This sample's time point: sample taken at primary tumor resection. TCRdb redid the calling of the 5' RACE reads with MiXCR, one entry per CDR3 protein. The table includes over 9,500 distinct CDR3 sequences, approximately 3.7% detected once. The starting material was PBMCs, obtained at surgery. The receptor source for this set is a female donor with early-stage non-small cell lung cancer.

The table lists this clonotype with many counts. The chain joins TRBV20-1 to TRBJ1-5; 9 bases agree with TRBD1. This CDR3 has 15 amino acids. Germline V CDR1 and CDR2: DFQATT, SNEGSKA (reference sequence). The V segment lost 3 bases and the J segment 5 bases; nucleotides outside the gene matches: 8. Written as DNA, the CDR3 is TGCAGTGCTAGGGGGACAGGGAGGGAGTATCAGCCCCAGCATTTT. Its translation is CSARGTGREYQPQHF.

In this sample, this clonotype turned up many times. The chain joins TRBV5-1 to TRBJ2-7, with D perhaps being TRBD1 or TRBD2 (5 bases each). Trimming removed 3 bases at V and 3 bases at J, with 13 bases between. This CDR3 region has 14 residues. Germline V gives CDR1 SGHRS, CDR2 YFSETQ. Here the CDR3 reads CASSSSRDVYEQYF. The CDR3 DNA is TGCGCCAGCAGCTCGTCCCGGGACGTCTACGAGCAGTACTTC. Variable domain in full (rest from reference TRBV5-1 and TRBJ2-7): KAGVTQTPRYLIKTRGQQVTLSCSPISGHRSVSWYQQTPGQGLQFLFEYFSETQRNKGNFPGRFSGRQFSNSRSEMNVSTLELGDSALYLCASSSSRDVYEQYFGPGTRLTVT.

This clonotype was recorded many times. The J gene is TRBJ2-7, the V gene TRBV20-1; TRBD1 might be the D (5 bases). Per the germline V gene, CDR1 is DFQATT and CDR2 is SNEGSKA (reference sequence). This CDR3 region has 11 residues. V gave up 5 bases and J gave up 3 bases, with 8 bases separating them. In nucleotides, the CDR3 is TGCAGTGCTCGCAGGGACTACGAGCAGTACTTC. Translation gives CSARRDYEQYF.

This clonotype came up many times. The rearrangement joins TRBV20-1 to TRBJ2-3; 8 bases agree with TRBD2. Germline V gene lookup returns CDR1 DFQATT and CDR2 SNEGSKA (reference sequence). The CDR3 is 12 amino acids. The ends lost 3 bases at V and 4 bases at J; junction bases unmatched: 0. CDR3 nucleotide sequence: TGCAGTGCTAGCGGGGGGGCAGATACGCAGTATTTT. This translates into CSASGGADTQYF.

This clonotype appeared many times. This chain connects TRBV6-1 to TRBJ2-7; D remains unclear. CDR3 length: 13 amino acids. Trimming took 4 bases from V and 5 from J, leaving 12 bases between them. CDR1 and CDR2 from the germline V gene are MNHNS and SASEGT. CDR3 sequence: CASSGRVQNEQYF. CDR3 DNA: TGTGCCAGCAGTGGAAGGGTACAGAACGAGCAGTACTTC.

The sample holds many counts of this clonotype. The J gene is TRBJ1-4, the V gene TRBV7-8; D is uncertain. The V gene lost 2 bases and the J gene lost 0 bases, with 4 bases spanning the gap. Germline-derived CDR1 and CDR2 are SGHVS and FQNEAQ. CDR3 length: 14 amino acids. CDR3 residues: CASSLTATNEKLFF. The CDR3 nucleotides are TGTGCCAGCAGCTTAACGGCAACTAATGAAAAACTGTTTTTT.

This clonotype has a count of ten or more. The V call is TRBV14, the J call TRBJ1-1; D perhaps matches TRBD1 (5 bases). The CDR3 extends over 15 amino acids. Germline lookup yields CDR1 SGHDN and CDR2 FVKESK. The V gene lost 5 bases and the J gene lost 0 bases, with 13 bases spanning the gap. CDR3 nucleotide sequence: TGTGCCAGCAGCTATTCCAGGGTAGTGAACACTGAAGCTTTCTTT. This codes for CASSYSRVVNTEAFF. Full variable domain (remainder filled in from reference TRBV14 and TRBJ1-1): EAGVTQFPSHSVIEKGQTVTLRCDPISGHDNLYWYRRVMGKEIKFLLHFVKESKQDESGMPNNRFLAERTGGTYSTLKVQPAELEDSGVYFCASSYSRVVNTEAFFGQGTRLTVV.

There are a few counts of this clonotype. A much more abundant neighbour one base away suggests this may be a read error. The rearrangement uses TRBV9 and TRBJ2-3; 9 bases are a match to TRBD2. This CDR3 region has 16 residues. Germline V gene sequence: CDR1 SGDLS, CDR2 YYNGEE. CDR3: CVSSASGGTSTDTQYF. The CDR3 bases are TGTGTCAGCAGCGCGAGCGGGGGGACTAGCACAGATACGCAGTATTTT.

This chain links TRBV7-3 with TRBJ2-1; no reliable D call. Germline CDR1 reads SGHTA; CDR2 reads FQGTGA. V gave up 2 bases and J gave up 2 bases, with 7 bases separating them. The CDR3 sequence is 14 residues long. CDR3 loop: CASSLESPYNEQFF. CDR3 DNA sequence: TGTGCCAGCAGCTTAGAGAGTCCCTACAATGAGCAGTTCTTC.

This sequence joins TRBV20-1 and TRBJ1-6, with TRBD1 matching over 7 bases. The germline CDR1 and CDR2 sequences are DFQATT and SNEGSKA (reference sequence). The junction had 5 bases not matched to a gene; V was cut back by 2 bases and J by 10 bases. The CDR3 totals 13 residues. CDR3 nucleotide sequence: TGCAGTGCTAGAAGACAGGGTAGCTCACCCCTCCACTTT. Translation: CSARRQGSSPLHF.

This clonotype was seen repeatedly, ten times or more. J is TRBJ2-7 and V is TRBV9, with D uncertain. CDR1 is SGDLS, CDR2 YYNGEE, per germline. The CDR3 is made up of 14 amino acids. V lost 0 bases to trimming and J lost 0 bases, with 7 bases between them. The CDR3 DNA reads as TGTGCCAGCAGCGTAGACCCGATCTCCTACGAGCAGTACTTC. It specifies CASSVDPISYEQYF.

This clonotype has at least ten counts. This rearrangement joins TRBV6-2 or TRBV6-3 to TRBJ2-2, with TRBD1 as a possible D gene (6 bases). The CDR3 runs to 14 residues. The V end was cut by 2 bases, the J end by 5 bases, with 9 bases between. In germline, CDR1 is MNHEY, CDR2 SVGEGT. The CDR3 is CASSYVRGTGELFF. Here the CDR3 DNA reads TGTGCCAGCAGTTACGTAAGGGGGACCGGGGAGCTGTTTTTT.

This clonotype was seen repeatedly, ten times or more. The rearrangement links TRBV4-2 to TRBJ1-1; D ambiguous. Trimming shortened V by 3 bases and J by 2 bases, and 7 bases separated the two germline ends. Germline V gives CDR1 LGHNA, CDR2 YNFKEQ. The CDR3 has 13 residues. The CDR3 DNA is TGTGCCAGCAGCCAGGACGGCAACACTGAAGCTTTCTTT. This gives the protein CASSQDGNTEAFF.

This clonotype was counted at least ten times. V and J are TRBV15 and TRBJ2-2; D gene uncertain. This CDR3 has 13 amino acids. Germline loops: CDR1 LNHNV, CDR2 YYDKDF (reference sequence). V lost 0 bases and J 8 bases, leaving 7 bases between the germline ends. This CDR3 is CATSRDQKGELFF. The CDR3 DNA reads TGTGCCACCAGCAGAGATCAGAAAGGGGAGCTGTTTTTT. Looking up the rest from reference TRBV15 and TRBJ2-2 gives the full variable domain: DAMVIQNPRYQVTQFGKPVTLSCSQTLNHNVMYWYQQKSSQAPKLLFHYYDKDFNNEADTPDNFQSRRPNTSFCFLDIRSPGLGDTAMYLCATSRDQKGELFFGEGSRLTVL.

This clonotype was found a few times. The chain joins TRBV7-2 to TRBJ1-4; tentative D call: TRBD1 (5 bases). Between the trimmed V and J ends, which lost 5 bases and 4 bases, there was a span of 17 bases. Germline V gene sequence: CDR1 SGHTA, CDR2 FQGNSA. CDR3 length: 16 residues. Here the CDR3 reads CASSPGGGFGNEKLFF. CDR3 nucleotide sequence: TGTGCCAGCAGCCCCGGGGGAGGCTTTGGTAATGAAAAACTGTTTTTT.

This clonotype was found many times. The CDR3 loop reads CSVEGVAGESGVQETQYF. The CDR3 bases are TGCAGCGTTGAGGGGGTCGCGGGAGAATCGGGGGTCCAAGAGACCCAGTACTTC. The chain joins TRBV29-1 to TRBJ2-5; 7 nucleotides align to TRBD2. V shed 3 bases and J 1 base; nucleotides not matched to a gene: 17. In germline, CDR1 is SQVTM, CDR2 ANQGSEA. This CDR3 is 18 amino acids long. Full variable domain (outside the CDR3, taken from reference TRBV29-1 and TRBJ2-5): SAVISQKPSRDICQRGTSLTIQCQVDSQVTMMFWYRQQPGQSLTLIATANQGSEATYESGFVIDKFPISRPNLTFSTLTVSNMSPEDSSIYLCSVEGVAGESGVQETQYFGPGTRLLVL.

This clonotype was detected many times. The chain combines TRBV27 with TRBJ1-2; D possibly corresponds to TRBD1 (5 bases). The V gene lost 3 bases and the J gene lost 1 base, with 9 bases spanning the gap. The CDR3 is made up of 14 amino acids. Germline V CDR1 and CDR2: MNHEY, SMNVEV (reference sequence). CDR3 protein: CASSFVDSNYGYTF. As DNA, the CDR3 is TGTGCCAGCAGTTTTGTTGACAGTAACTATGGCTACACCTTC.

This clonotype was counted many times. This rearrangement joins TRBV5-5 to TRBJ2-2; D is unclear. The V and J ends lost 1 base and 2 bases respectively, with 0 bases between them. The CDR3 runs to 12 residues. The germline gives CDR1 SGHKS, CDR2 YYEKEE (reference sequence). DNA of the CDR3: TGTGCCAGCAGCTTGAACACCGGGGAGCTGTTTTTT. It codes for CASSLNTGELFF.

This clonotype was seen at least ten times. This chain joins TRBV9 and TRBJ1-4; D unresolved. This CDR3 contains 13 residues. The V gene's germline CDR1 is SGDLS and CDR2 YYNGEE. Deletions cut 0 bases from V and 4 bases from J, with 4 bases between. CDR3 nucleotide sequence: TGTGCCAGCAGCGTAGCCAGTAATGAAAAACTGTTTTTT. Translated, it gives CASSVASNEKLFF.

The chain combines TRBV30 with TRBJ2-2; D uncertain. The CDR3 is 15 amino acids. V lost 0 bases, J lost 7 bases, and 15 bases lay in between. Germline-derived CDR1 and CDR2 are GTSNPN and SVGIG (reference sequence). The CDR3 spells CAWSVQGSFGGELFF. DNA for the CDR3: TGTGCCTGGAGTGTACAAGGTAGCTTCGGCGGGGAGCTGTTTTTT. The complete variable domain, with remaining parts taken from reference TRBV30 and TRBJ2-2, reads SQTIHQWPATLVQPVGSPLSLECTVEGTSNPNLYWYRQAAGRGLQLLFYSVGIGQISSEVPQNLSASRPQDRQFILSSKKLLLSDSGFYLCAWSVQGSFGGELFFGEGSRLTVL.

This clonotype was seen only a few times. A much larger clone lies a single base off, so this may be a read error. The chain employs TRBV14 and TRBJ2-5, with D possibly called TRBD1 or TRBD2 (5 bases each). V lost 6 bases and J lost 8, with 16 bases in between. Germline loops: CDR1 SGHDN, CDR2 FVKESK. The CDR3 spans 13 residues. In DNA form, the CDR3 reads TGTGCCAGCAGTCAAAGCGCCCGGGACACCCAGTACTTC. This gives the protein CASSQSARDTQYF.

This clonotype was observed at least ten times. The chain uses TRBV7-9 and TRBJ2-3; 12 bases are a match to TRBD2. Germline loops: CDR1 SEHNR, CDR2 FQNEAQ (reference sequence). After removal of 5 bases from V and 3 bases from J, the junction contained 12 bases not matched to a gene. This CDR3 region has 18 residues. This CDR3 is CASSTRTSGNMFTDTQYF. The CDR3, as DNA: TGTGCCAGCAGCACGAGGACTAGCGGGAATATGTTTACAGATACGCAGTATTTT.